A selection of T cell receptor beta chains follows, all from one sample in a study of shared clonotypes between healthy human individuals. Measured with immunoSEQ multiplex PCR; TCRdb has only the in-frame clones, and not every one. The sample shows around 1,900,000 clones, about 94% of them seen only once. The sample comprised naive CD8+ T cells from PBMCs. The receptors were gathered from a man younger than 35 in good health. Some clones in this sample may be carry-over from other donors' samples. Each CDR3 is given with its conserved first and last residue. Each record gives: V gene, D gene, clone size, J gene, CDR3 DNA, CDR3 protein. D genes are given only for firm matches. For some rows the clone size is stated as once, few or many, or as a class when expanded; others skip it.

>TRBV11-2|.|.|TRBJ2-1
TGTGCCAGCAGCTTAGGGGTAGAACTAGCAGGTTTCAATGAGCAGTTCTTC
CASSLGVELAGFNEQFF
>TRBV28|.|.|TRBJ1-1
TGTGCCAGCAGTTTATTGATCGAGGGGGACACTGAAGCTTTCTTT
CASSLLIEGDTEAFF
>TRBV2|.|.|TRBJ2-4
TGTGCCAGCAGTGAAGCGCTCGGGGAAGAAAACATTCAGTACTTC
CASSEALGEENIQYF
>TRBV7-3|TRBD2|once|TRBJ2-1
TGTGCCAGCAGTACCGGTTCTAGCGGAGACAATGAGCAGTTCTTC
CASSTGSSGDNEQFF
>TRBV7-2|TRBD2|.|TRBJ2-3
TGTGCCAGCAGCCCCCTAGCGGGAACGCAGTATTTT
CASSPLAGTQYF
>TRBV6-1|.|.|TRBJ1-1
TGTGCCAGCAGTATCAGGGAACAGGAAGCTTTCTTT
CASSIREQEAFF
>TRBV2|TRBD1|.|TRBJ2-3
TGTGCCAGCAGACTTCTGACAGGGGGTTCCTGGGAAGATACGCAGTATTTT
CASRLLTGGSWEDTQYF
>TRBV15|TRBD1|.|TRBJ2-3
TGTGCCACCAGCAGAGTTTTTCGGGACAGACCACGCACAGATACGCAGTATTTT
CATSRVFRDRPRTDTQYF
>TRBV6-6|.|.|TRBJ2-3
TGTGCCAGCAGTTATCCTAGCGGCACAGATACGCAGTATTTT
CASSYPSGTDTQYF
>TRBV7-8|TRBD1|.|TRBJ2-5
TGTGCCAGCAGCTCTCCGGGACAGGGGTCGGAGACCCAGTACTTC
CASSSPGQGSETQYF
>TRBV6-5|.|.|TRBJ2-1
TGTGCCAGCAGAAAGGGAACCGGCTCCTACAATGAGCAGTTCTTC
CASRKGTGSYNEQFF
>TRBV7-9|.|.|TRBJ1-1
TGTGCCAGCAGCTTGAGGCAAGGGAGGGTGGAGACTGAAGCTTTCTTT
CASSLRQGRVETEAFF
>TRBV4-3|.|.|TRBJ1-5
TGCGCCAGCAGCCAAGATCGGGGTGGCCGGCAGCCCCAGCATTTT
CASSQDRGGRQPQHF
>TRBV5-4|TRBD1|.|TRBJ1-2
TGTGCCAGCAGCCTCGGACAGGGCAACTATGGCTACACCTTC
CASSLGQGNYGYTF
>TRBV5-1|TRBD2|once|TRBJ2-7
TGCGCCAGCAGCTTGGGCAGGCTAGCGGGGAGCTCCTACGAGCAGTACTTC
CASSLGRLAGSSYEQYF
>TRBV7-2|.|.|TRBJ1-2
TGTGCCAGCAGCTCGTCCCGGACGGAAACTAACTATGGCTACACCTTC
CASSSSRTETNYGYTF
>TRBV10-3|TRBD1|.|TRBJ2-2
TGTGCCATCAGAGGCGGCGACAGGGTGAACACCGGGGAGCTGTTTTTT
CAIRGGDRVNTGELFF
>TRBV28|.|.|TRBJ1-5
TGTGCCAGCAGTTTAAGGGTTCGGTGGCAGCCCCAGCATTTT
CASSLRVRWQPQHF
>TRBV27|TRBD1|.|TRBJ2-5
TGTGCCAGCAGTCCCGACAGGGCTCAAGAGACCCAGTACTTC
CASSPDRAQETQYF
>TRBV28|.|.|TRBJ1-1
TGTGCCAGCAGTTTAAGGCCCCCGACTCACACTGAAGCTTTCTTT
CASSLRPPTHTEAFF
>TRBV7-3|.|.|TRBJ2-5
TGTGCCAGCAGCACCAAGGGGGAAGAGACCCAGTACTTC
CASSTKGEETQYF
>TRBV5-1|TRBD2|.|TRBJ2-7
TGCGCCAGCAGCTTGGGACTAGCGGGAACTGTCTACGAGCAGTACTTC
CASSLGLAGTVYEQYF
>TRBV2|TRBD1|.|TRBJ2-3
TGTGCCAGCATGGTTGGACAGGCAAAGTATACGCAGTATTTT
CASMVGQAKYTQYF
>TRBV7-9|TRBD1|.|TRBJ1-2
TGTGCCAGCAGGCGGGAAACCGGGACAGAGGGCTACACCTTC
CASRRETGTEGYTF
>TRBV11-2|TRBD2|few|TRBJ2-7
TGTGCCAGCAGCCGACCGACTAGCGGGATTTTGTACGAGCAGTACTTC
CASSRPTSGILYEQYF
>TRBV5-8|.|.|TRBJ1-2
TGTGCCAGCAGCTTGGTCACAGCTCGCTATGGCTACACCTTC
CASSLVTARYGYTF
>TRBV7-9|.|once|TRBJ2-2
TGTGCCAGCAGCTTATCGGGGACCGGGGAGCTGTTTTTT
CASSLSGTGELFF
>TRBV10-3|.|few|TRBJ2-2
TGTGCCATCAGTGACGGGGGGGAGCTGTTTTTT
CAISDGGELFF
>TRBV10-3|TRBD2|.|TRBJ2-3
TGTGCCATCAGTGACGGACTAGCGGGAGGGGGGGATACGCAGTATTTT
CAISDGLAGGGDTQYF
>TRBV10-3|.|.|TRBJ2-7
TGTGCCATCAGTGAGTCGCGGGACGTCCGGAGCCCCTACGAGCAGTACTTC
CAISESRDVRSPYEQYF
>TRBV9|.|once|TRBJ1-1
TGTGCCAGCAGCTTCCGGGACGGCGGCGACACTGAAGCTTTCTTT
CASSFRDGGDTEAFF
>TRBV2|.|.|TRBJ2-3
TGTGCCAGCGGGAGAGATACGCAGTATTTT
CASGRDTQYF
>TRBV7-9|.|.|TRBJ1-2
TGTGCCAGCAGCTTAGATGCCCATCGGGGACCCCTATACCGCGGGGGCTACACCTTC
CASSLDAHRGPLYRGGYTF
>TRBV14|TRBD1|.|TRBJ1-1
TGTGCCAGCAGCCGGGACAGGGGGATGAACACTGAAGCTTTCTTT
CASSRDRGMNTEAFF
>TRBV28|TRBD1|.|TRBJ2-7
TGTGCCAGTTTAATAGACAGGGGACCTTCCTACGAGCAGTACTTC
CASLIDRGPSYEQYF
>TRBV7-9|.|.|TRBJ2-3
TGTGCCAGCAGCTTATACCGTTCAGGCACAGATACGCAGTATTTT
CASSLYRSGTDTQYF
>TRBV11-3|TRBD1|.|TRBJ1-1
TGTGCCAGCAGCCCCGGGGCCTGGACAGGGTTT
CASSPGAWTGF
>TRBV10-3|.|.|TRBJ2-3
TGTGCCATCAGTGAATCCTTTTCCCGCACAGATACGCAGTATTTT
CAISESFSRTDTQYF
>TRBV7-2|.|.|TRBJ1-1
TGTGCCAGCACGTGGGGCACGAACACTGAAGCTTTCTTT
CASTWGTNTEAFF
>TRBV27|TRBD2|.|TRBJ2-7
TGTGCCAGCAGTTTATTTCCGCTAGCGGGAGGGACCTACGAGCAGTACTTC
CASSLFPLAGGTYEQYF